This TCR beta chain is from a study of cytomegalovirus exposure and HLA in healthy donors. In the PCR, 60 Vbeta and 13 Jbeta primers were used. Clones were sequenced by immunoSEQ multiplex PCR, and TCRdb holds only the in-frame ones, with some missing. The sample has about 160,000 clones, around 79% seen once. Germline values: CDR1 MNHEY, CDR2 SVGAGI. Trimming took 5 bases from V and 0 from J; bases not matched to a gene: 4. CDR3 length equals 15 residues. Specimen: PBMCs. This TCR was sampled from a human donor in good health. The chain has TRBV6-5 and TRBJ2-1, with 7 bases matching TRBD2. In DNA, the CDR3 is TGTGCCAGCAGTCGCAGCGGGACCTCCTACAATGAGCAGTTCTTC. The encoded protein is CASSRSGTSYNEQFF.